This T cell receptor (beta chain) was captured by sequencing in a study of technical replicates of blood from a handful of donors. The data were produced by immunoSEQ multiplex PCR, yet TCRdb's version contains in-frame clones alone and is incomplete. The data hold more than 60,000 clones, with approximately 93% observed a single time. CDR3 length: 13 amino acids. Per the germline V gene, CDR1 is SGDLS and CDR2 is YYNGEE. The ends were cut back, 1 base at V and 4 bases at J, with 6 bases in the middle. The receptor was isolated from a human donor in good health. The sequenced material came from T cells isolated from PBMCs. The chain carries TRBV9 and TRBJ1-5; D remains ambiguous. The CDR3 is CASSVRENQPQHF. For the CDR3, the DNA is TGTGCCAGCAGCGTACGGGAAAATCAGCCCCAGCATTTT. The variable domain in full, completed from reference TRBV9 and TRBJ1-5, reads DSGVTQTPKHLITATGQRVTLRCSPRSGDLSVYWYQQSLDQGLQFLIQYYNGEERAKGNILERFSAQQFPDLHSELNLSSLELGDSALYFCASSVRENQPQHFGDGTRLSIL.